These 31 T cell receptor beta chains share one sample of origin, sequenced in a study of blood T cell repertoires in COVID-19. Assay: immunoSEQ multiplex PCR; the TCRdb copy retains only in-frame clones and omits some. In the table there are about 210,000 clones, roughly 82% of which are singletons. The sample was peripheral blood. All receptors derive from a man aged 50 to 60 with active or convalescent COVID-19.

The chain is built from TRBV7-2 and TRBJ2-1, with D maybe TRBD2 (5 bases). Germline assignment: CDR1 SGHTA and CDR2 FQGNSA. V gave up 1 base and J gave up 8 bases, with 15 bases separating them. The length of the CDR3 is 15 residues. CDR3 sequence: CASSLVGLAAHEQFF. CDR3 DNA: TGTGCCAGCAGCTTAGTCGGGCTAGCCGCCCATGAGCAGTTCTTC.

This rearrangement joins TRBV1 to TRBJ2-1; the table assigns TRBD2, which was not confirmed against the DNA. TRBV1 is noted as a pseudogene. The CDR3 runs to 17 residues. The CDR3 DNA is TGCACCAGCAGCCAAGTCGACCGGGGGGTAACCTACAATGAGCAGTTCTTC. Protein product: CTSSQVDRGVTYNEQFF.

This rearrangement joins TRBV28 to TRBJ1-5; D remains unclear. Per the germline V gene, CDR1 is MDHEN and CDR2 is SYDVKM. V was cut by 2 bases and J by 4 bases, with 6 bases left in between. CDR3 length: 13 amino acids. The CDR3 nucleotides read TGTGCCAGCAGTTTAGAGATAAATCAGCCCCAGCATTTT. Translation gives CASSLEINQPQHF.

The CDR3: CASSYTGGSGANVLTF. DNA of the CDR3: TGTGCCAGCAGCTATACAGGGGGCTCTGGGGCCAACGTCCTGACTTTC. V is TRBV6-6 and J is TRBJ2-6, with 8 bases aligning to TRBD1. V lost 6 bases, J lost 0 bases, and 4 bases stayed unmatched. The CDR3 contains 16 residues. From germline, CDR1 is MNHNY and CDR2 SVGAGI (reference sequence).

The V call is TRBV5-1, the J call TRBJ2-5; TRBD1 is a possible D gene (6 bases). Per germline, CDR1 SGHRS and CDR2 YFSETQ. The V and J ends lost 3 bases and 1 base respectively, with 10 bases between them. There are 14 residues in the CDR3. The CDR3 nucleotides are TGCGCCAGCAGCTCTACAGGGAGCCAAGAGACCCAGTACTTC. It translates to CASSSTGSQETQYF.

The chain couples TRBV4-1 to TRBJ2-2; TRBD2 aligns across 10 bases. The V and J ends lost 3 bases and 5 bases, in that order; junction bases with no gene match: 9. Per germline, CDR1 MGHRA and CDR2 YSYEKL. The CDR3 is made up of 17 amino acids. CDR3 nucleotide sequence: TGCGCCAGCAGCCAGAGGATTTTAGCGGGGGGAACCGGGGAGCTGTTTTTT. This encodes CASSQRILAGGTGELFF.

The V and J genes are TRBV7-2 and TRBJ1-3, with D unclear. The CDR3 loop spans 16 amino acids. V was clipped by 1 base and J by 0 bases, with 10 bases between them. CDR1 SGHTA and CDR2 FQGNSA come from the germline V gene. The CDR3 DNA reads TGTGCCAGCAGCTTAGGCGGTATGGGCTCTGGAAACACCATATATTTT. Translated: CASSLGGMGSGNTIYF.

The chain joins TRBV9 to TRBJ2-1; 7 bases match TRBD2. Germline-derived CDR1 and CDR2 are SGDLS and YYNGEE. V was pared by 0 bases and J by 4 bases, with 4 bases of the junction left unmatched. The CDR3 length is 15 residues. CDR3 in amino acids: CASSVAVGGYNEQFF. The CDR3 region has the DNA TGTGCCAGCAGCGTAGCGGTGGGAGGGTACAATGAGCAGTTCTTC.

Worth noting for this clone: This could be a read error, since a much larger clone is one nucleotide away. The genes are TRBV28 and TRBJ1-6, with 9 bases identical to TRBD1. The germline V gene has CDR1 MDHEN and CDR2 SYDVKM. Trimming took 6 bases from V and 6 from J; bases not matched to a gene: 3. The CDR3 contains 14 residues. CDR3 sequence reads: CASSWGQGNSPLHF. CDR3 DNA: TGTGCCAGCAGCTGGGGACAGGGTAATTCACCCCTCCACTTT.

The chain combines TRBV28 with TRBJ2-6; TRBD1 might be the D (6 bases). Germline-derived CDR1 and CDR2 are MDHEN and SYDVKM. The ends were cut back, 5 bases at V and 1 base at J, with 6 bases in the middle. This CDR3 is built from 14 residues. CDR3 region: CASSRGSGANVLTF. DNA for the CDR3: TGTGCCAGCAGTAGGGGGTCTGGGGCCAACGTCCTGACTTTC.

J is TRBJ2-1 and V is TRBV2, with a possible D match to TRBD1 (6 bases). V shed 4 bases and J shed 9 bases, with 13 bases lying between them. CDR1 is SNHLY and CDR2 is FYNNEI in the germline V gene. The CDR3 spans 13 residues. CDR3 sequence reads: CASSVPGHLEQFF. The CDR3, as DNA: TGTGCCAGCAGTGTCCCGGGACATCTTGAGCAGTTCTTC.

The V gene is TRBV2, the J gene TRBJ2-5, with 13 bases matching TRBD2. This CDR3 comprises 15 residues. Germline V gene sequence: CDR1 SNHLY, CDR2 FYNNEI. Trimming cost V 6 bases and J 10 bases; bases outside gene matches: 11. For the CDR3, the DNA is TGTGCCAGCAGGGTACTAGCGGGAGGGCCGGGGGGCCAGTACTTC. Its translation is CASRVLAGGPGGQYF.

V usage is TRBV21-1 and J usage is TRBJ2-7; the D call of TRBD2 is as the table states it, not checked on the DNA. TRBV21-1 represents a pseudogene. The CDR3 has 18 residues. The CDR3 loop reads CASSKGVGRLYRSYEQYV. The DNA of the CDR3 is TGTGCCAGCAGCAAAGGTGTTGGTAGACTCTATCGATCCTACGAGCAGTACGTC.

The chain uses TRBV7-9 and TRBJ1-2, with TRBD1 matching over 8 bases. The CDR3 has 14 residues. From germline, CDR1 is SEHNR and CDR2 FQNEAQ (reference sequence). J lost 5 bases, V lost 1 base, and 3 bases had no gene match. CDR3 sequence (DNA): TGTGCCAGCAGCTTAGGGGGGACAGGTTATGGCTACACCTTC. This sequence encodes CASSLGGTGYGYTF.

The sample holds one count of this clone. The chain employs TRBV15 and TRBJ1-2; D remains unclear. Trimming left V 4 bases short and J 2 bases short, with 8 bases between. Germline V gene lookup returns CDR1 LNHNV and CDR2 YYDKDF (reference sequence). The CDR3 is 13 residues long. The CDR3 nucleotides read TGTGCCACCAGCACTTCAGGAAACTATGGCTACACCTTC. Protein product: CATSTSGNYGYTF.

The V call is TRBV7-3, the J call TRBJ2-1; 11 bases line up with TRBD2. The CDR3 contains 16 residues. From germline, CDR1 is SGHTA and CDR2 FQGTGA. The V gene end was trimmed by 5 bases and the J gene end by 6 bases; junction bases not matched to a gene: 9. DNA for the CDR3: TGTGCCAGCAGCGCTAGAACCGGGACTAGCGGCAATGAGCAGTTCTTC. Its translation is CASSARTGTSGNEQFF.

DNA for the CDR3: TGTGCCAGCAGGTGGGGACAAACTTTCACAGATACGCAGTATTTT. It yields the protein CASRWGQTFTDTQYF. The chain joins TRBV28 to TRBJ2-3; possible D gene TRBD1, 6 bases. Germline assignment: CDR1 MDHEN and CDR2 SYDVKM. The CDR3 is 15 amino acids. V was pared by 6 bases and J by 2 bases, with 15 bases between.

V gene TRBV15 combines with J gene TRBJ2-2, with D tentatively TRBD1 (5 bases). There are 17 residues in the CDR3. V was cut by 0 bases and J by 2 bases, with 13 bases left in between. Germline assignment: CDR1 LNHNV and CDR2 YYDKDF (reference sequence). The CDR3 nucleotides are TGTGCCACCAGCAGAGAGTGGATCAGGGATAACACCGGGGAGCTGTTTTTT. This codes for CATSREWIRDNTGELFF. Using reference TRBV15 and TRBJ2-2 for the parts outside the CDR3, the full variable domain is DAMVIQNPRYQVTQFGKPVTLSCSQTLNHNVMYWYQQKSSQAPKLLFHYYDKDFNNEADTPDNFQSRRPNTSFCFLDIRSPGLGDTAMYLCATSREWIRDNTGELFFGEGSRLTVL.

The chain uses TRBV2 and TRBJ1-5; tentatively, D is TRBD1 (5 bases). CDR3 length equals 15 residues. Germline V gene data show CDR1 as SNHLY and CDR2 as FYNNEI. V was cut by 1 base and J by 3 bases, with 10 bases left in between. The CDR3 DNA follows: TGTGCCAGCAGTGAAGAGGGGCAGTTCAATCAGCCCCAGCATTTT. Translated, it gives CASSEEGQFNQPQHF.

This sequence joins TRBV4-1 and TRBJ2-1; perhaps TRBD2 as D (6 bases). Trimming shortened V by 4 bases and J by 0 bases, and 13 bases separated the two germline ends. This CDR3 contains 16 residues. Germline loops: CDR1 MGHRA, CDR2 YSYEKL. The CDR3 DNA is TGCGCCAGCAGCCCAGAACTAGCAACCTCCTACAATGAGCAGTTCTTC. This encodes CASSPELATSYNEQFF.

The chain joins TRBV7-9 to TRBJ2-7; TRBD1 matches 9 bases. J lost 4 bases, V lost 6 bases, and 13 bases had no gene match. Germline V gives CDR1 SEHNR, CDR2 FQNEAQ (reference sequence). This CDR3 comprises 16 residues. The CDR3 DNA is TGTGCCAGCAGGAACGATCCGGGACAGGGTTCGTACGAGCAGTACTTC. It codes for CASRNDPGQGSYEQYF.

The rearrangement links TRBV2 to TRBJ1-1; D remains ambiguous. The CDR3 is made up of 11 amino acids. Germline CDR1 and CDR2: SNHLY and FYNNEI. Trimming pared 8 bases from V and 2 bases from J, leaving 6 bases between. As DNA, the CDR3 is TGTGCCAGCTATTATAACACTGAAGCTTTCTTT. It codes for CASYYNTEAFF.

The chain recombines TRBV27 with TRBJ1-1; D ambiguous. There are 13 residues in the CDR3. The V end lost 2 bases, the J end lost 1 base, and 5 bases lay between the germline ends. Germline V gene data show CDR1 as MNHEY and CDR2 as SMNVEV (reference sequence). The CDR3 DNA reads TGTGCCAGCAGTTTAGCAGGGAACACTGAAGCTTTCTTT. It specifies CASSLAGNTEAFF.

The rearrangement joins TRBV7-8 to TRBJ2-5, with TRBD2 matching over 14 bases. This CDR3 has 16 residues. Losses at the gene ends were 2 bases for V and 4 bases for J; bases not matched to a gene: 3. Germline CDR1 is SGHVS and CDR2 is FQNEAQ. The CDR3 region has the DNA TGTGCCAGCAGCTTACCGACTAGCGGGGGGGCAGAGACCCAGTACTTC. Its translation is CASSLPTSGGAETQYF.

The chain joins TRBV6-2 or TRBV6-3 to TRBJ2-2; 15 bases are shared with TRBD2. The germline V gene has CDR1 MNHEY and CDR2 SVGEGT. The CDR3 totals 17 residues. With 6 bases clipped from V and 3 bases from J, the junction kept 5 bases outside the gene matches. The CDR3 reads CASSPGLAGGYTGELFF. CDR3 coding DNA: TGTGCCAGCAGCCCTGGACTAGCGGGAGGGTACACCGGGGAGCTGTTTTTT.

The chain recombines TRBV7-8 with TRBJ1-1; no clear D. V was cut by 1 base and J by 0 bases, with 9 bases left in between. The CDR3 is 15 residues long. The germline V gene encodes CDR1 SGHVS and CDR2 FQNEAQ. The CDR3 nucleotides are TGTGCCAGCAGCTTAGGAGGGTGGCTGAACACTGAAGCTTTCTTT. Encoded protein: CASSLGGWLNTEAFF.

The chain joins TRBV3-1 (or the pseudogene TRBV3-2) to TRBJ2-7, with 7 bases fitting TRBD2. Germline V gene sequence: CDR1 LGHDT, CDR2 YNNKEL (reference sequence). This CDR3 is built from 14 residues. After removal of 4 bases from V and 2 bases from J, the junction contained 5 bases not matched to a gene. CDR3 DNA sequence: TGTGCCAGCAGCCCCAGCGGGGTACCCTACGAGCAGTACGTC. Translation: CASSPSGVPYEQYV.

CDR3 DNA sequence: TGTGCCAGCAGTGTGACTAGCGGGGGGTACACCGGGGAGCTGTTTTTT. Protein: CASSVTSGGYTGELFF. V gene TRBV7-2 combines with J gene TRBJ2-2; 13 bases are a match to TRBD2. CDR3 size: 16 residues. V lost 6 bases to trimming and J lost 3 bases; unmatched junction nucleotides: 4. From germline, CDR1 is SGHTA and CDR2 FQGNSA. The entire variable domain, with the rest obtained from reference TRBV7-2 and TRBJ2-2, is as follows: GAGVSQSPSNKVTEKGKDVELRCDPISGHTALYWYRQSLGQGLEFLIYFQGNSAPDKSGLPSDRFSAERTGGSVSTLTIQRTQQEDSAVYLCASSVTSGGYTGELFFGEGSRLTVL.

This clone was found a few times. The chain combines TRBV4-3 with TRBJ2-2; D may be TRBD1 (6 bases). This CDR3 is built from 18 residues. Deletions cut 0 bases from V and 0 bases from J, with 14 bases between. The germline V gene encodes CDR1 LGHNA and CDR2 YSLEER. The CDR3 here is CASSQDYPDSANTGELFF. The CDR3 DNA reads as TGCGCCAGCAGCCAAGATTACCCGGACAGCGCGAACACCGGGGAGCTGTTTTTT.

The chain recombines TRBV18 with TRBJ1-3; D is perhaps TRBD1 (5 bases). Germline assignment: CDR1 KGHSH and CDR2 LQKENI. The CDR3 has 15 amino acids. Trimming took 3 bases from V and 2 from J, leaving 11 bases between them. In nucleotides, the CDR3 is TGTGCCAGCTCACCGAGCATAGGGGCTGGAAACACCATATATTTT. Translating it yields CASSPSIGAGNTIYF.

The chain uses TRBV23-1 and TRBJ1-1; 7 bases are a match to TRBD1. TRBV23-1 is given ORF status, its function remaining uncertain. The junction had 11 bases not matched to a gene; V was cut back by 2 bases and J by 5 bases. CDR3 length equals 16 residues. The CDR3 DNA reads TGCGCCAGCAGTCAACCCTCCTCCGACAGGGAGACTGAAGCTTTCTTT. Translating it yields CASSQPSSDRETEAFF.